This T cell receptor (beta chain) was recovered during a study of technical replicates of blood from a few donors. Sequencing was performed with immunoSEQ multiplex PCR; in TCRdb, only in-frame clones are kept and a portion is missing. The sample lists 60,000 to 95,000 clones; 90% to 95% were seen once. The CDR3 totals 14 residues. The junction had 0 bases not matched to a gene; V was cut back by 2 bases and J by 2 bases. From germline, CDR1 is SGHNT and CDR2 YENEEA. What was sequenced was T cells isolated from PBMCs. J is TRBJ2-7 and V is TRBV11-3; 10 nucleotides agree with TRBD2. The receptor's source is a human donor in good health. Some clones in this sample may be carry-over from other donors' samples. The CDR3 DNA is TGTGCCAGCAGCTTAAGCGGGGGGGCCTACGAGCAGTACTTC. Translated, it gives CASSLSGGAYEQYF.